This is a list of T cell receptor beta chains from one sample in a study of OX40 agonist ivuxolimab in advanced cancers. The method was immunoSEQ multiplex PCR; TCRdb's version includes in-frame clones alone and lacks a portion of them. The sample contains 65,000 to 100,000 clones, 70% to 85% of which appear only once. This specimen was CD4+ or CD8+ T cells sorted from blood, taken in a trial of the OX40 agonist ivuxolimab. The receptors here all came from an adult with an advanced solid tumor such as melanoma, head and neck, liver or kidney cancer. Both conserved end residues are part of each CDR3. A D gene is named only where the DNA matches it firmly. A row's size may be missing; if present it is once, few, many or a size class.

J gene | D gene | V gene | clone size | CDR3 protein | CDR3 DNA
TRBJ2-3 | NA | TRBV5-1 | NA | CASSLMGRLSTDTQYF | TGCGCCAGCAGCTTGATGGGGCGGCTGAGCACAGATACGCAGTATTTT
TRBJ2-2 | NA | TRBV10-3 | NA | CAISEDGTSTGELFF | TGTGCCATCAGTGAGGACGGGACCTCGACCGGGGAGCTGTTTTTT
TRBJ1-5 | NA | TRBV2 | NA | CASSMDSNQPQHF | TGTGCCAGCAGTATGGATAGTAATCAGCCCCAGCATTTT
TRBJ2-7 | TRBD1 | TRBV20-1 | NA | CRGDRADEQYF | TGCAGAGGGGACAGGGCGGACGAGCAGTACTTC
TRBJ2-7 | TRBD2 | TRBV28 | NA | CASSGGGRAFRRSSYEQYF | TGTGCCAGCAGTGGGGGCGGGAGGGCTTTTCGTAGGAGCTCCTACGAGCAGTACTTC
TRBJ2-2 | TRBD1 | TRBV2 | NA | CASRGTDNTGELFF | TGTGCCAGCAGGGGGACAGACAACACCGGGGAGCTGTTTTTT
TRBJ2-6 | NA | TRBV5-5 | NA | CASSLVFLGGANVLTF | TGTGCCAGCAGCTTGGTGTTTTTGGGTGGGGCCAACGTCCTGACTTTC
TRBJ2-7 | NA | TRBV5-6 | NA | CASRSGVRGVEYF | TGTGCCAGCAGATCCGGGGTAAGGGGCGTGGAGTACTTC
TRBJ1-2 | NA | TRBV19 | NA | CARHGTNYGYTF | TGTGCCAGACACGGGACTAACTATGGCTACACCTTC
TRBJ2-1 | NA | TRBV2 | NA | CASSVGAYNEQFF | TGTGCCAGCAGTGTAGGGGCTTACAATGAGCAGTTCTTC
TRBJ2-4 | NA | TRBV5-6 | few | CASSAWGGPGNQYF | TGTGCCAGCAGCGCCTGGGGGGGCCCCGGGAATCAGTACTTC
TRBJ2-3 | NA | TRBV6-4 | NA | CASSDRDTSSTDTQYF | TGTGCCAGCAGTGACCGGGACACTTCTAGCACAGATACGCAGTATTTT
TRBJ2-7 | NA | TRBV27 | NA | CASSGSGIYEQYF | TGTGCCAGCAGTGGTAGCGGTATCTACGAGCAGTACTTC
TRBJ2-5 | NA | TRBV28 | NA | CASSFAGAGETQYF | TGTGCCAGCAGTTTTGCGGGGGCAGGGGAGACCCAGTACTTC
TRBJ2-7 | TRBD1 | TRBV10-3 | few | CAIRRQGNEQYF | TGTGCCATCAGGCGACAGGGCAACGAGCAGTACTTC
TRBJ2-1 | TRBD1 | TRBV30 | NA | CARQGNNEQFF | TGTGCAAGACAGGGGAACAATGAGCAGTTCTTC
TRBJ2-5 | TRBD1 | TRBV25-1 | NA | CASSAWTGQETQYF | TGTGCCAGCAGTGCTTGGACAGGGCAAGAGACCCAGTACTTC
TRBJ2-1 | TRBD2 | TRBV9 | NA | CASSVEGSGAYNEQFF | TGTGCCAGCAGCGTAGAAGGTAGCGGGGCTTACAATGAGCAGTTCTTC
TRBJ1-5 | TRBD1 | TRBV28 | NA | CASRDSADFYSNQPQHF | TGTGCCAGCCGGGACAGCGCGGACTTTTATAGCAATCAGCCCCAGCATTTT
TRBJ1-3 | NA | TRBV11-2 | NA | CASSQLRGRSGNTIYF | TGTGCCAGCAGCCAACTTAGGGGACGTAGTGGAAACACCATATATTTT
TRBJ2-1 | TRBD2 | TRBV7-9 | few | CASTVAGGSYNEQFF | TGTGCCAGCACCGTAGCGGGAGGGTCCTACAATGAGCAGTTCTTC
TRBJ2-1 | NA | TRBV6-5 | NA | CASRSNVWEQFF | TGTGCCAGCAGATCCAACGTGTGGGAGCAGTTCTTC
TRBJ2-7 | TRBD2 | TRBV11-1 | NA | CASSLTTSGAGGIYEQYF | TGTGCCAGCAGCTTGACGACTAGCGGGGCAGGAGGAATCTACGAGCAGTACTTC
TRBJ1-1 | NA | TRBV12-5 | NA | CASGPTSFPNTEAFF | TGTGCTAGTGGTCCGACTAGCTTCCCGAACACTGAAGCTTTCTTT
TRBJ1-1 | NA | TRBV4-1 | few | CASSQQGSDTEAFF | TGCGCCAGCAGCCAACAGGGAAGCGACACTGAAGCTTTCTTT